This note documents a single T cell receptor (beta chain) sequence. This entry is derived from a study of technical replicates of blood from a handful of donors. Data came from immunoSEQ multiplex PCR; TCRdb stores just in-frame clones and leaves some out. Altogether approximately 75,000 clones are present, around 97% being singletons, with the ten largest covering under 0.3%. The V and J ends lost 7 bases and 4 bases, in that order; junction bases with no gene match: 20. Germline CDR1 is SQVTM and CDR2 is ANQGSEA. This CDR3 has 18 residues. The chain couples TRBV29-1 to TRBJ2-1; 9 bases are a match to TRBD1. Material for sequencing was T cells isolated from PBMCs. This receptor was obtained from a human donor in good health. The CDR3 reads CSATPGTGYGLGYNEQFF. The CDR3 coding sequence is TGCAGCGCCACTCCTGGGACAGGGTATGGCCTCGGATACAATGAGCAGTTCTTC.